The 30 T cell receptor beta chains listed next were all sequenced from one sample in a study of response to subunit inactivated influenza vaccine. TCRdb passed the RT-PCR reads through MiXCR, listing each CDR3 protein once. The data contain roughly 760,000 distinct CDR3 sequences, roughly 20% of them singletons. This material consisted of PBMCs from blood, taken more than 4 days after vaccination. The source of these receptors is a man in his forties or fifties who received an inactivated influenza vaccine.

The gene calls are TRBV7-2 and TRBJ2-3, with 15 positions matching TRBD2. Trimming at V came to 5 bases and at J to 8 bases, leaving 5 bases not matched to a gene. This CDR3 region has 15 residues. CDR1 is SGHTA, CDR2 FQGNSA, per germline. The CDR3 DNA is TGTGCCAGCAGCCCAGGACTAGCGGGGGGGTTTACGCAGTATTTT. Translating it yields CASSPGLAGGFTQYF. The entire variable domain, with the rest obtained from reference TRBV7-2 and TRBJ2-3, is as follows: GAGVSQSPSNKVTEKGKDVELRCDPISGHTALYWYRQSLGQGLEFLIYFQGNSAPDKSGLPSDRFSAERTGGSVSTLTIQRTQQEDSAVYLCASSPGLAGGFTQYFGPGTRLTVL.

This clonotype was seen a handful of times. This rearrangement joins TRBV12-3 or TRBV12-4 to TRBJ2-1; 9 bases agree with TRBD1. J lost 10 bases, V lost 4 bases, and 11 bases had no gene match. The length of the CDR3 is 15 residues. This CDR3 reads CASSSTGGLRDEQFF. The DNA of the CDR3 is TGTGCCAGCAGTTCGACAGGGGGGCTAAGAGACGAGCAGTTCTTC.

This clonotype was counted a few times. The chain couples TRBV12-3 or TRBV12-4 to TRBJ2-3; D tentatively reads TRBD1 or TRBD2 (5 bases each). V was pared by 3 bases and J by 4 bases, with 11 bases between. The CDR3 is 14 residues long. The CDR3: CASSFGGTPDTQYF. CDR3 DNA: TGTGCCAGCAGTTTTGGGGGTACCCCAGATACGCAGTATTTT.

CDR3 DNA sequence: TGTGCCAGCAGATTTTCCCAGGGGAATGAGCAGTTCTTC. The encoded protein is CASRFSQGNEQFF. This chain links TRBV6-1 with TRBJ2-1, with D perhaps TRBD1 (6 bases). V lost 6 bases and J 7 bases, leaving 13 bases between the germline ends. The CDR3 is 13 residues long. Germline CDR1 MNHNS, CDR2 SASEGT.

This clonotype was found many times. The chain couples TRBV7-3 to TRBJ2-1; D may be TRBD2 (5 bases). There are 14 residues in the CDR3. V was trimmed by 0 bases and J by 6 bases, leaving 9 bases between them. CDR1 is SGHTA, CDR2 FQGTGA, per germline. CDR3 coding DNA: TGTGCCAGCAGCTTAACCCTAGCCAGCAATGAGCAGTTCTTC. It yields the protein CASSLTLASNEQFF.

The chain is built from TRBV6-2 or TRBV6-3 and TRBJ2-6, with D perhaps TRBD2 (5 bases). CDR1 and CDR2 (germline): MNHEY, SVGEGT. This CDR3 has 16 residues. Between the trimmed V and J ends, which lost 5 bases and 1 base, there was a span of 12 bases. The CDR3 loop is CASSTGLISGANVLTF. The CDR3 coding sequence is TGTGCCAGCAGTACTGGACTGATTTCTGGGGCCAACGTCCTGACTTTC.

The chain is built from TRBV2 and TRBJ2-5; the match to TRBD1 covers 8 bases. Germline V gene data show CDR1 as SNHLY and CDR2 as FYNNEI. The CDR3 extends over 14 amino acids. Germline trimming cut 2 bases from V and 4 bases from J; bases unmatched to any gene: 3. The CDR3 here is CASSELTGAETQYF. In DNA form, the CDR3 reads TGTGCCAGCAGTGAACTGACAGGGGCAGAGACCCAGTACTTC.

This clonotype has just a few counts. This chain connects TRBV10-3 to TRBJ2-7, with TRBD1 matching over 10 bases. This CDR3 is built from 13 residues. CDR1 is ENHRY, CDR2 SYGVKD, per germline. The J segment lost 7 bases and the V segment lost 6 bases, leaving 6 bases of the junction unmatched. The CDR3 nucleotides read TGTGCCATCAGGCCGGACAGGGGGTTAGAGCAGTACTTC. This encodes CAIRPDRGLEQYF.

This clonotype was observed a few times. A junction end diverges from the germline sequence, so it may reflect a read error. The chain has TRBV15 and TRBJ1-1, with D possibly matching TRBD1 (5 bases). Germline CDR1 is LNHNV and CDR2 is YYDKDF (reference sequence). This CDR3 region has 14 residues. The CDR3 protein is CATRRGAPNTEAFF. The CDR3 DNA sequence: TGTGCCACCAGGAGAGGGGCCCCGAACACTGAAGCTTTCTTT.

The V call is TRBV27, the J call TRBJ2-7; D remains unclear. CDR1 is MNHEY and CDR2 is SMNVEV in the germline V gene (reference sequence). This CDR3 spans 13 amino acids. V shed 0 bases and J shed 4 bases, with 7 bases lying between them. The CDR3 bases are TGTGCCAGCAGTTTATCGTTTAGGTACGAGCAGTACTTC. It yields the protein CASSLSFRYEQYF.

The genes are TRBV24-1 and TRBJ2-6; 7 bases are shared with TRBD1. This CDR3 contains 16 residues. In germline, CDR1 is KGHDR, CDR2 SFDVKD. V was pared by 9 bases and J by 0 bases, with 7 bases of the junction left unmatched. CDR3 bases: TGTGCCACCTTCGGGACAGTGAGCTCTGGGGCCAACGTCCTGACTTTC. Its protein is CATFGTVSSGANVLTF.

This clonotype was observed a few times. J is TRBJ2-7 and V is TRBV28; TRBD2 matches at 8 bases. CDR1 is MDHEN and CDR2 is SYDVKM in the germline V gene. The CDR3 is 14 amino acids. J was trimmed by 3 bases and V by 4 bases; bases with no gene match: 5. Here the CDR3 DNA reads TGTGCCAGCAGTTCGGGACTAGAGATCTACGAGCAGTACTTC. Encoded protein: CASSSGLEIYEQYF.

The V and J genes are TRBV7-2 and TRBJ2-5; D might be TRBD2 (7 bases). Germline values: CDR1 SGHTA, CDR2 FQGNSA. The CDR3 totals 16 residues. Trimming stripped 5 bases from V and 5 bases from J, with 21 bases between. The CDR3 sequence: CASSLRQASGWETQYF. In DNA, the CDR3 is TGTGCCAGCAGCCTCCGACAGGCTAGCGGCTGGGAGACCCAGTACTTC.

This clonotype was observed a few times. The V gene is TRBV20-1, the J gene TRBJ2-7, with D possibly TRBD2 on 5 matching bases. Deletions cut 7 bases from V and 5 bases from J, with 15 bases between. Germline CDR1 DFQATT, CDR2 SNEGSKA (reference sequence). The CDR3 extends over 12 amino acids. The CDR3 DNA reads as TGCAGTGTATACCGAGGGAAACACGAGCAGTACTTC. It yields the protein CSVYRGKHEQYF.

This clonotype appeared many times. The chain is built from TRBV12-3 or TRBV12-4 and TRBJ2-7; D gene uncertain. Trimming left V 6 bases short and J 2 bases short, with 14 bases between. The CDR3 runs 14 residues. The chain's CDR3 is CASSPFEQAYEQYF. In DNA form, the CDR3 reads TGTGCCAGCAGCCCCTTCGAGCAGGCCTACGAGCAGTACTTC.

The chain carries TRBV11-2 and TRBJ2-7, with 13 bases fitting TRBD2. Germline-derived CDR1 and CDR2 are SGHAT and FQNNGV. This CDR3 comprises 18 residues. J gave up 4 bases and V 2 bases, and 11 bases lay outside the gene matches. The CDR3 is CASSLIVRTSGRLYEQYF. In DNA, the CDR3 is TGTGCCAGCAGCTTAATTGTGAGGACTAGCGGGAGACTTTACGAGCAGTACTTC.

This clonotype was counted only a few times. The V and J genes are TRBV4-3 and TRBJ2-5, with D unclear. The CDR3 consists of 13 residues. V lost 0 bases, J lost 1 base, and 3 bases lay in between. The germline CDR1 and CDR2 sequences are LGHNA and YSLEER. CDR3 sequence (DNA): TGCGCCAGCAGCCAAGATCCCCAAGAGACCCAGTACTTC. Its protein is CASSQDPQETQYF.

This clonotype was seen only a few times. This chain connects TRBV20-1 to TRBJ1-6, with 7 bases that match TRBD1. J lost 3 bases, V lost 1 base, and 0 bases had no gene match. CDR3 length equals 14 residues. Germline values: CDR1 DFQATT, CDR2 SNEGSKA (reference sequence). The CDR3 nucleotides read TGCAGTGCTAGAGGACAGGGCTATAATTCACCCCTCCACTTT. Translated: CSARGQGYNSPLHF.

This clonotype was observed a handful of times. The chain recombines TRBV6-5 with TRBJ2-7, with D possibly matching TRBD1 (5 bases). The V end lost 0 bases, the J end lost 2 bases, and 8 bases lay between the germline ends. In germline, CDR1 is MNHEY, CDR2 SVGAGI. The CDR3 totals 14 residues. CDR3 residues: CASSYSTVTYEQYF. For the CDR3, the DNA is TGTGCCAGCAGTTACTCGACAGTTACCTACGAGCAGTACTTC.

This clonotype came up many times. The chain carries TRBV28 and TRBJ2-5; the D gene could be TRBD1 or TRBD2 (5 bases each). The CDR3 is 13 amino acids. V was trimmed by 4 bases and J by 5 bases, leaving 11 bases between them. CDR1 is MDHEN, CDR2 SYDVKM, per germline. The CDR3 reads CASSYSEGETQYF. Here the CDR3 DNA reads TGTGCCAGCAGTTACTCAGAGGGGGAGACCCAGTACTTC.

The rearrangement uses TRBV5-1 and TRBJ2-5, with D perhaps matching TRBD1 (6 bases). This CDR3 region has 16 residues. Between the trimmed V and J ends, which lost 4 bases and 2 bases, there was a span of 18 bases. The germline gives CDR1 SGHRS, CDR2 YFSETQ. CDR3 DNA: TGCGCCAGCAGCCTGGTAGTCCAGAGGGGGCAAGAGACCCAGTACTTC. It codes for CASSLVVQRGQETQYF.

This clonotype was counted only a few times. The V call is TRBV20-1, the J call TRBJ2-3; 9 bases map to TRBD2. Germline lookup yields CDR1 DFQATT and CDR2 SNEGSKA (reference sequence). This CDR3 is 15 amino acids long. V was pared by 6 bases and J by 4 bases, with 11 bases of the junction left unmatched. The CDR3 nucleotides read TGCAGTGCCAGGACGGGCGGGGGGGCTGCAGATACGCAGTATTTT. Translation: CSARTGGGAADTQYF.

This clonotype has only a few counts. The CDR3 sequence: CASSYGGLAGDEQYF. CDR3 DNA sequence: TGTGCCAGCAGTTACGGGGGACTAGCGGGAGACGAGCAGTACTTC. The chain has TRBV6-5 and TRBJ2-7; 14 bases fit TRBD2. The CDR3 contains 15 residues. Germline CDR1 MNHEY, CDR2 SVGAGI. V dropped 2 bases and J dropped 5; count of bases not matched to a gene: 2.

This clonotype was counted a few times. The chain employs TRBV27 and TRBJ2-3; possibly TRBD1 for D (5 bases). The CDR3 is 14 residues long. The germline V and J ends were trimmed by 2 bases and 4 bases, with 10 bases remaining between them. Germline values: CDR1 MNHEY, CDR2 SMNVEV (reference sequence). This CDR3 is CASSLLGAPDTQYF. DNA for the CDR3: TGTGCCAGCAGTTTACTTGGGGCCCCAGATACGCAGTATTTT.

This clonotype was seen a few times. The chain recombines TRBV9 with TRBJ2-3; 10 bases line up with TRBD1. CDR3 length: 15 residues. Germline CDR1 and CDR2: SGDLS and YYNGEE. The ends lost 2 bases at V and 4 bases at J; junction bases unmatched: 4. The CDR3 coding sequence is TGTGCCAGCAGCGTCGGGACAGGGGAACCAGATACGCAGTATTTT. Translation gives CASSVGTGEPDTQYF.

The V and J genes are TRBV12-3 or TRBV12-4 and TRBJ2-3; D call uncertain. V lost 6 bases, J lost 0 bases, and 13 bases lay in between. The CDR3 has 15 amino acids. This CDR3 reads CASRLSGSSTDTQYF. DNA for the CDR3: TGTGCCAGCAGACTTTCGGGCTCGAGCACAGATACGCAGTATTTT.

This clonotype was detected a few times. V gene TRBV18 combines with J gene TRBJ2-2; unclear D gene. The CDR3 contains 16 residues. Trimming removed 2 bases at V and 1 base at J, with 11 bases between. Germline values: CDR1 KGHSH, CDR2 LQKENI. CDR3: CASSPFGAGNTGELFF. The CDR3 DNA follows: TGTGCCAGCTCACCATTTGGAGCAGGGAACACCGGGGAGCTGTTTTTT.

The V call is TRBV7-2, the J call TRBJ2-1; TRBD2 aligns across 9 bases. Germline V gene data show CDR1 as SGHTA and CDR2 as FQGNSA. The V gene end was trimmed by 1 base and the J gene end by 0 bases; junction bases not matched to a gene: 4. This CDR3 is built from 17 residues. The DNA of the CDR3 is TGTGCCAGCAGCTTAGGCGCGGGAGGGATCTCCTACAATGAGCAGTTCTTC. It specifies CASSLGAGGISYNEQFF. The entire variable domain, with the rest obtained from reference TRBV7-2 and TRBJ2-1, is as follows: GAGVSQSPSNKVTEKGKDVELRCDPISGHTALYWYRQSLGQGLEFLIYFQGNSAPDKSGLPSDRFSAERTGGSVSTLTIQRTQQEDSAVYLCASSLGAGGISYNEQFFGPGTRLTVL.

A single count supports this clonotype. The J gene is TRBJ2-1, the V gene TRBV5-1, with 10 bases matching TRBD1. The CDR3 has 18 residues. Trimming took 2 bases from V and 3 from J; bases not matched to a gene: 11. Germline-derived CDR1 and CDR2 are SGHRS and YFSETQ. CDR3 loop: CASSLWDRGASFYNEQFF. The CDR3 nucleotides are TGCGCCAGCAGCTTATGGGACAGGGGCGCCTCTTTCTACAATGAGCAGTTCTTC.

This chain uses TRBV20-1 with TRBJ2-1; the match to TRBD2 covers 9 bases. The CDR3 extends over 13 amino acids. V was pared by 5 bases and J by 10 bases, with 9 bases of the junction left unmatched. In germline, CDR1 is DFQATT, CDR2 SNEGSKA (reference sequence). The CDR3 sequence: CSAPPPLAGEQFF. The DNA of the CDR3 is TGCAGTGCTCCTCCCCCCCTAGCGGGAGAGCAGTTCTTC.